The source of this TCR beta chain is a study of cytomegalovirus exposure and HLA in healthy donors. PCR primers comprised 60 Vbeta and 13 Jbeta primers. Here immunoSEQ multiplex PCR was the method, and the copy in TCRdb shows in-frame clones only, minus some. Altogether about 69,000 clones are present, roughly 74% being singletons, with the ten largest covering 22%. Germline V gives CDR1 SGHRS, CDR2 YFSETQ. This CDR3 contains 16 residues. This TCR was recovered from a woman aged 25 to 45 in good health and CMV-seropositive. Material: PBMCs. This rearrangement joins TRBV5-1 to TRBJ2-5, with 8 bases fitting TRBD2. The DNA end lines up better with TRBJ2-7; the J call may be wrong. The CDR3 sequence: CASSPFTSGGTPEQYF. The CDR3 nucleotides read TGCGCCAGCAGCCCTTTCACTAGCGGAGGGACCCCCGAGCAGTACTTC.